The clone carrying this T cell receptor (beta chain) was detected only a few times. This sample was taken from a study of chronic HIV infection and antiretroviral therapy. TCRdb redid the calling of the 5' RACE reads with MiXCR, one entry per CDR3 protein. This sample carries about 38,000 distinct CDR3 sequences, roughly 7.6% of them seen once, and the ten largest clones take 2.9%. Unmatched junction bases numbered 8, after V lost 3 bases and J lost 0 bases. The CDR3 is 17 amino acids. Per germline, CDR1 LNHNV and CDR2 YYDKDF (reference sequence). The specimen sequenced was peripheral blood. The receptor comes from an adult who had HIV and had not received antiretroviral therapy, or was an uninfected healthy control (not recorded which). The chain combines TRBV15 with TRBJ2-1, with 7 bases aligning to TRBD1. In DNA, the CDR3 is TGTGCCACCAGCAGGTACAGGGGTCTCGGCTCCTACAATGAGCAGTTCTTC. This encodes CATSRYRGLGSYNEQFF.